The 10 T cell receptor beta chains listed next were all sequenced from one sample in a study of T cell responses to AZD1222 COVID-19 vaccine. Assay used: immunoSEQ multiplex PCR; TCRdb lists only in-frame clones, some missing. Seen here are 90,000 to 100,000 clones, roughly 85% observed once, and the top ten hold roughly 5%. Sequencing used peripheral blood, obtained 28 days after the second AZD1222 dose. The receptors were gathered from an adult who received the AZD1222 COVID-19 vaccine.

The table lists this clone with a count of one. The rearrangement uses TRBV24-1 and TRBJ2-3, with 8 bases lining up with TRBD1. The germline V gene has CDR1 KGHDR and CDR2 SFDVKD. J lost 8 bases, V lost 4 bases, and 7 bases had no gene match. The CDR3 contains 14 residues. Written as DNA, the CDR3 is TGTGCCACCAGTGACCTGGACAGGGTGGGTACGCAGTATTTT. It codes for CATSDLDRVGTQYF.

The chain combines TRBV7-9 with TRBJ1-5; D unclear. The CDR3 covers 12 residues. Deletions cut 5 bases from V and 7 bases from J, with 9 bases between. Germline CDR1 reads SEHNR; CDR2 reads FQNEAQ (reference sequence). This CDR3 is CASSQEVQPQHF. CDR3 nucleotides: TGTGCCAGCAGCCAGGAAGTCCAGCCCCAGCATTTT.

This chain joins TRBV12-5 and TRBJ2-2; 9 bases are a match to TRBD2. From germline, CDR1 is LGHNT and CDR2 FRNRAP. The J segment lost 4 bases and the V segment lost 0 bases, leaving 6 bases of the junction unmatched. The CDR3 loop spans 17 amino acids. The CDR3 loop is CASGLVQGGRGTGELFF. In DNA, the CDR3 is TGTGCTAGTGGTTTGGTTCAGGGCGGGAGGGGCACCGGGGAGCTGTTTTTT. Filled out from reference TRBV12-5 and TRBJ2-2, the complete variable domain reads DARVTQTPRHKVTEMGQEVTMRCQPILGHNTVFWYRQTMMQGLELLAYFRNRAPLDDSGMPKDRFSAEMPDATLATLKIQPSEPRDSAVYFCASGLVQGGRGTGELFFGEGSRLTVL.

This chain joins TRBV2 and TRBJ1-6; 11 positions match TRBD1. The CDR3 contains 16 residues. Germline loops: CDR1 SNHLY, CDR2 FYNNEI. With 9 bases clipped from V and 8 bases from J, the junction kept 12 bases outside the gene matches. DNA of the CDR3: TGTGCCAGTAAGACTTCCGGGACAGGGGGTTATTCACCCCTCCACTTT. Its protein product is CASKTSGTGGYSPLHF.

The chain has TRBV19 and TRBJ1-5, with D possibly TRBD1 on 5 matching bases. V was trimmed by 3 bases and J by 4 bases, leaving 10 bases between them. CDR3 size: 14 residues. Germline V CDR1 and CDR2: LNHDA, SQIVND (reference sequence). CDR3 sequence (DNA): TGTGCCAGTAGTATTTTTCAGGGAAATCAGCCCCAGCATTTT. This codes for CASSIFQGNQPQHF.

The chain joins TRBV18 to TRBJ1-5; D not certain. Trimming removed 2 bases at V and 2 bases at J, with 7 bases between. The CDR3 spans 14 residues. CDR1 is KGHSH and CDR2 is LQKENI in the germline V gene. CDR3 nucleotide sequence: TGTGCCAGCTCACCAGGGAAGGGCAATCAGCCCCAGCATTTT. It translates to CASSPGKGNQPQHF.

The rearrangement joins TRBV7-9 to TRBJ2-7; D is perhaps TRBD2 (6 bases). CDR1 is SEHNR and CDR2 is FQNEAQ in the germline V gene (reference sequence). Between the trimmed V and J ends, which lost 9 bases and 7 bases, there was a span of 13 bases. This CDR3 comprises 11 residues. CDR3: CASSRGFEQYF. The CDR3 DNA is TGTGCCAGTTCACGGGGGTTTGAGCAGTACTTC. Drawing the rest from reference TRBV7-9 and TRBJ2-7, the complete variable domain is DTGVSQNPRHKITKRGQNVTFRCDPISEHNRLYWYRQTLGQGPEFLTYFQNEAQLEKSRLLSDRFSAERPKGSFSTLEIQRTEQGDSAMYLCASSRGFEQYFGPGTRLTVT.

This chain joins TRBV9 and TRBJ2-2, with TRBD1 as a possible D gene (5 bases). Germline loops: CDR1 SGDLS, CDR2 YYNGEE. This CDR3 has 14 amino acids. V gave up 2 bases and J gave up 1 base, with 6 bases separating them. The CDR3 reads CASSVQGNTGELFF. Here the CDR3 DNA reads TGTGCCAGCAGCGTTCAGGGGAACACCGGGGAGCTGTTTTTT.

The chain recombines TRBV6-2 or TRBV6-3 with TRBJ1-1; TRBD1 agrees at 9 bases. With 5 bases clipped from V and 7 bases from J, the junction kept 11 bases outside the gene matches. Germline V gene lookup returns CDR1 MNHEY and CDR2 SVGEGT. This CDR3 region has 15 residues. CDR3 bases: TGTGCCAGCAGTGGGACCAGTGGGACAGGGAATGAAGCTTTCTTT. Translation gives CASSGTSGTGNEAFF.

This chain uses TRBV5-1 with TRBJ1-2, with D uncertain. V was cut by 0 bases and J by 5 bases, with 14 bases left in between. Per the germline V gene, CDR1 is SGHRS and CDR2 is YFSETQ. The CDR3 consists of 15 residues. The CDR3 spells CASSLAEQAAYGYTF. CDR3 in DNA: TGCGCCAGCAGCTTGGCGGAGCAGGCTGCATATGGCTACACCTTC.